Listed below are T cell receptor beta chains from one sample, sequenced in a study of blood T cell repertoires in COVID-19. Measured with immunoSEQ multiplex PCR; TCRdb has only the in-frame clones, and not every one. Of almost 70,000 clones in the sample, about 91% were seen once. Sequenced input: peripheral blood. These receptors came from a woman aged 50 to 65 with active COVID-19. The conserved cysteine and the conserved F or W are not part of the CDR3 here.

v_gene | CDR3aa
TRBV27 | ASSAGLAGLGYEQY
TRBV7-7 | ASSRDRGAQETQY
TRBV27 | ASSSGVGHVSTYEQY
TRBV7-9 | ASSFETGPLHGYT
TRBV2 | ASSWTSFTYEQY
TRBV5-4 | ASSLRRESDTQY
TRBV5-4 | ASSRGYTRTSGQKETQY
TRBV3-1/TRBV3-2 | ASSHDSSYYEQY
TRBV11-3 | ASSHGTSGKTYFDEQF
TRBV2 | ASTRQVGPDTQY
TRBV30 | AWSEGQNSYNEQF
TRBV15 | ATSSLGTSGSTDTQY
TRBV9 | ASSEDRGGKNIQY
TRBV7-3 | ASSSSGGANVLT
TRBV28 | ASSSGTGDYEQY
TRBV3-1/TRBV3-2 | ASSLGSTEAF
TRBV29-1 | SIEGLAGRYNEQF
TRBV29-1 | SATGDNYGYT
TRBV6-5 | ASRWQGGYNEQF
TRBV2 | ASNQGFYQPQH
TRBV10-1 | ASSGQANEQF
TRBV5-1 | ASSYGREVYNEQF
TRBV7-9 | ASSLVSSGETQY
TRBV2 | ASSGWAGAVETQY
TRBV9 | ASSSQQGANSGRSPTGELF
TRBV19 | ASTSTGDYGYT
TRBV18 | ASSPPGGASSGNTIY
TRBV30 | AERQGGDGYT
TRBV6-7 | ASSYLSGGYYNEQF
TRBV10-3 | AITIKLEWRSNEKLF
TRBV6-4 | ASSEGTTGGETQY
TRBV3-1/TRBV3-2 | ASSQVSGQANNSPLH
TRBV2 | ASRPGGNEQF
TRBV10-1 | ASGIAGMDTGELF
TRBV2 | ASSENRQPQH
TRBV7-2 | ASSLFPAGASPDTQY
TRBV28 | ASSPGQNYGYT
TRBV30 | AWAVGGREQY
TRBV5-1 | ASSSQGGYNSPLH
TRBV19 | ASSSRSTEAF
TRBV2 | ASLFRDRIYGYT
TRBV28 | ASSLADEQY
TRBV7-6 | ASSLKQQGGYEQY
TRBV18 | ASSPPPAGNTEAF
TRBV7-8 | ASLPNLRGLGTEAF
TRBV5-1 | ASSLTGQGPSGANVLT
TRBV5-1 | ASDRGHGTEAF
TRBV28 | ASSLETQY
TRBV5-1 | ASSLEGGRAGETQY
TRBV28 | ASSPSGSGEQY
TRBV29-1 | SVEERVSGRAADTQY
TRBV10-3 | AIKASGAVTDTQY
TRBV3-1/TRBV3-2 | ASSPLAGTYEQY
TRBV12-3/TRBV12-4 | ASGIRRGEQY
TRBV7-9 | ASTHRGSTDTQY
TRBV25-1 | ASSVASGGGETQY
TRBV3-1/TRBV3-2 | ASSQGASSEPTSGAF
TRBV29-1 | SVSMTSGGYNEQF
TRBV27 | ASSLNWDSPDTQY